This TCR beta chain is from a study of T cells in Graves' hyperthyroidism and ophthalmopathy. This clonotype has a handful of counts. Amplification of TCR beta CDR3 regions used RNA as the template. HTBI primers were the set used in a first-round RT-PCR of the TCR CDR3. TCRdb ran MiXCR on the multiplex PCR reads and lists one entry per CDR3 protein. The repertoire includes 640,000 or so distinct CDR3 sequences, 12% to 15% of them detected once, and 7.1% sits in the top ten. In germline, CDR1 is DFQATT, CDR2 SNEGSKA (reference sequence). Unmatched junction bases numbered 9, after V lost 8 bases and J lost 3 bases. The CDR3 runs 15 residues.

What was sequenced was blood. The TCR originated in a woman under 30 with Graves' ophthalmopathy. The chain has TRBV20-1 and TRBJ2-7; TRBD2 aligns across 14 bases. The CDR3 protein is CSPTPGTSGSYEQYF. CDR3 DNA sequence: TGCAGTCCTACCCCCGGGACTAGCGGGAGCTACGAGCAGTACTTC.